The subject of this entry is one TCR beta chain. Antigen specificity is unknown. The data belong to a study of lymphopenia after photon versus proton radiotherapy. TCRdb's table, derived via immunoSEQ multiplex PCR, lists solely in-frame clones and lacks some. The table has about 30,000 clones, 94% seen once. Study findings and constraints: After the lymphocyte nadir, photon-treated repertoires showed oligoclonal expansion, especially of CD8+ Temra cells.

The length of the CDR3 is 15 residues. V was cut by 0 bases and J by 4 bases, with 14 bases left in between. Germline lookup yields CDR1 SGHNT and CDR2 YYREEE (reference sequence). This material consisted of peripheral blood, taken from a patient treated with photon-based radiotherapy. This clonotype was obtained from a woman aged 45-60 years with cholangiocarcinoma. The chain carries TRBV5-4 and TRBJ2-7; D ambiguous. CDR3 in amino acids: CASSLDPTVRYEQYF. CDR3 nucleotides: TGTGCCAGCAGCTTGGACCCTACAGTCAGATACGAGCAGTACTTC. The variable domain in full, with the rest retrieved from reference TRBV5-4 and TRBJ2-7, is ETGVTQSPTHLIKTRGQQVTLRCSSQSGHNTVSWYQQALGQGPQFIFQYYREEENGRGNFPPRFSGLQFPNYSSELNVNALELDDSALYLCASSLDPTVRYEQYFGPGTRLTVT.